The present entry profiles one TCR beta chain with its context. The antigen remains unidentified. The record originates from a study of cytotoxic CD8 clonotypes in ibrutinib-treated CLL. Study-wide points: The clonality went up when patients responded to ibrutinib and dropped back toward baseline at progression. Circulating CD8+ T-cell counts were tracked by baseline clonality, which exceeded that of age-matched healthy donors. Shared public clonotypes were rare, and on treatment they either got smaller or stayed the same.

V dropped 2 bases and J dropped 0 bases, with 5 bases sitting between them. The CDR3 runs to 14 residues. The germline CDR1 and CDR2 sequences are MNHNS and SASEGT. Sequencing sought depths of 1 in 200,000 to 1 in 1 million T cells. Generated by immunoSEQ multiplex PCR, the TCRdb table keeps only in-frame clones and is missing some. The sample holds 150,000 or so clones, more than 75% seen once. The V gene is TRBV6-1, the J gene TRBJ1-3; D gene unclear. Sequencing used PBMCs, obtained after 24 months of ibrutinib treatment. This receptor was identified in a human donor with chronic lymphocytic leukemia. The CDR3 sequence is CASSELASGNTIYF. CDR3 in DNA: TGTGCCAGCAGTGAACTCGCCTCTGGAAACACCATATATTTT.